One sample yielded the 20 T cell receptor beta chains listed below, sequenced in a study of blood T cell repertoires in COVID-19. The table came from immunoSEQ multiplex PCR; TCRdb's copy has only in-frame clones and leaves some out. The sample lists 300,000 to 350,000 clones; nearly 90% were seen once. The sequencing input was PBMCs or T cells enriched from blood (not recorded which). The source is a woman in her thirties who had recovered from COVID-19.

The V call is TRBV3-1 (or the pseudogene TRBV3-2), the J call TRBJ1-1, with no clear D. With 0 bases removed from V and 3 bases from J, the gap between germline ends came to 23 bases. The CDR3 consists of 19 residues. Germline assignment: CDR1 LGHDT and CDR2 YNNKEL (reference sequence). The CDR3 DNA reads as TGTGCCAGCAGCCAAGATCAAGGGCATATTGGAGGTCTGGACACTGAAGCTTTCTTT. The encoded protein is CASSQDQGHIGGLDTEAFF.

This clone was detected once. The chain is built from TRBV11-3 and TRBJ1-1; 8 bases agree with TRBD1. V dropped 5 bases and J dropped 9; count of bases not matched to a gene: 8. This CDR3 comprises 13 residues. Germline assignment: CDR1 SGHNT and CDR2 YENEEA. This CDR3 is CASSPGTGRKAFF. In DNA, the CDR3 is TGTGCCAGCAGCCCGGGGACAGGAAGGAAAGCTTTCTTT.

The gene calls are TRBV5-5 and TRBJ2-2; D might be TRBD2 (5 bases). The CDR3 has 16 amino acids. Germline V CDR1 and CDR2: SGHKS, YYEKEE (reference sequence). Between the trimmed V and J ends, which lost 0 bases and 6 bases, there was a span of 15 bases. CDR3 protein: CASSLGPYQEAGELFF. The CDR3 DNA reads TGTGCCAGCAGCTTGGGACCTTATCAGGAGGCCGGGGAGCTGTTTTTT.

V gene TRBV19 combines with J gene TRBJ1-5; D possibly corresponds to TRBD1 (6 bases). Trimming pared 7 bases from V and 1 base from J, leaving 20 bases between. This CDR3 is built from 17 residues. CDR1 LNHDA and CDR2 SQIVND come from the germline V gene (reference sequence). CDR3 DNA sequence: TGTGCCAGTACAAAATCAAAACAGGGATGGAGCAATCAGCCCCAGCATTTT. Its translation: CASTKSKQGWSNQPQHF.

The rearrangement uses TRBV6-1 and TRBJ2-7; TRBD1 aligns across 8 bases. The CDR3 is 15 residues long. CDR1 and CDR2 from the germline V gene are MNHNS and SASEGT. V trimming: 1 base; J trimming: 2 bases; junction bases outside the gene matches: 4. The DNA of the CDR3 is TGTGCCAGCAGTGAAGACGGACAGGGACCCTACGAGCAGTACTTC. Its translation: CASSEDGQGPYEQYF.

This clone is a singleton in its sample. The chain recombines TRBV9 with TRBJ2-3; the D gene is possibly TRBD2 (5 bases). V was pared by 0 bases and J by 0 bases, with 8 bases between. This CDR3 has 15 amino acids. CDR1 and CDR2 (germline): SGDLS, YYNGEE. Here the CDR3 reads CASSVGDYSTDTQYF. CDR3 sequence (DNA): TGTGCCAGCAGCGTAGGAGACTATAGCACAGATACGCAGTATTTT.

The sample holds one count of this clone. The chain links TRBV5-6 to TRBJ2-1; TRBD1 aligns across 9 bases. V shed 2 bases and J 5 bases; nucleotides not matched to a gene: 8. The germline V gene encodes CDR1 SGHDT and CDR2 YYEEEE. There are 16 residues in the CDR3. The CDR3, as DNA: TGTGCCAGCAGCTTACTACAGGGGGCGCGGGACAATGAGCAGTTCTTC. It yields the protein CASSLLQGARDNEQFF.

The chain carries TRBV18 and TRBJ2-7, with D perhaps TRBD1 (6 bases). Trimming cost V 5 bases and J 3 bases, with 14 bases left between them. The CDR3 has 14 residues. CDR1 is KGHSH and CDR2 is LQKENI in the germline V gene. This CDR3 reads CASSIGQPNYEQYF. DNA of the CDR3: TGTGCCAGCTCAATTGGACAGCCCAACTACGAGCAGTACTTC.

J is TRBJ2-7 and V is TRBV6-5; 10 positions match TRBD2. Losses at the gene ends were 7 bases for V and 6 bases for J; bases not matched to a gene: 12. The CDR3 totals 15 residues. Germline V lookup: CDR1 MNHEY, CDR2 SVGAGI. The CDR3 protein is CASKPRLAGEREQYF. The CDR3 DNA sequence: TGTGCCAGCAAACCCCGGCTAGCGGGAGAGCGCGAGCAGTACTTC.

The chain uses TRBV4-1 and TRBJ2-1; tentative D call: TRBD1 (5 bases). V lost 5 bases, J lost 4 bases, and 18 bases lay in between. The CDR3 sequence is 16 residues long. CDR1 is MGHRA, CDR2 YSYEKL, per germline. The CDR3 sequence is CASSSTMGRLYNEQFF. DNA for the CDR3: TGCGCCAGCAGCTCGACGATGGGGCGGTTATACAATGAGCAGTTCTTC.

The DNA for the CDR3 is TGCGCCAGCAGCCAGGGAATCTTGGGGAGGCAGAGGAACACTGAAGCTTTCTTT. This sequence encodes CASSQGILGRQRNTEAFF. The V and J genes are TRBV4-1 and TRBJ1-1; unclear D gene. V was cut by 3 bases and J by 1 base, with 21 bases left in between. From germline, CDR1 is MGHRA and CDR2 YSYEKL. CDR3 length equals 18 residues.

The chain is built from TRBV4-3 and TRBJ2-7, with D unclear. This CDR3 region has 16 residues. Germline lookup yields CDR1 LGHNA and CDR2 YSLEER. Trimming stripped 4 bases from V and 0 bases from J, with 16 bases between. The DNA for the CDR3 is TGCGCCAGCAGCCCTTCCGGTAGTCACCACTCCTACGAGCAGTACTTC. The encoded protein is CASSPSGSHHSYEQYF.

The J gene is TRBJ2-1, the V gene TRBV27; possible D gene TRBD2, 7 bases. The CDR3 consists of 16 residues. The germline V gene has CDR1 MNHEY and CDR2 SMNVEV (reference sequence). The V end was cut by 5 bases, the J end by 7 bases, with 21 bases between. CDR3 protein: CASSAQWGGQMNEQFF. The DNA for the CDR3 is TGTGCCAGCAGTGCCCAATGGGGGGGGCAGATGAATGAGCAGTTCTTC.

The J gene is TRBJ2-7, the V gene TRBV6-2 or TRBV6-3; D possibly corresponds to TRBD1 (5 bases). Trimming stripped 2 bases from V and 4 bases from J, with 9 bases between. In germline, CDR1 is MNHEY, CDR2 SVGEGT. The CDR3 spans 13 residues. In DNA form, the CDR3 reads TGTGCCAGCAGTTACCCGACAGTTTACGAGCAGTACTTC. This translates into CASSYPTVYEQYF.

The CDR3 bases are TGTGCCAGCAGCCAAGATGACAGTAACACTGAAGCTTTCTTT. Encoded protein: CASSQDDSNTEAFF. The J gene is TRBJ1-1, the V gene TRBV3-1 (or the pseudogene TRBV3-2), with D perhaps TRBD1 (5 bases). Trimming took 0 bases from V and 2 from J, leaving 7 bases between them. The CDR3 totals 14 residues. Germline V gene sequence: CDR1 LGHDT, CDR2 YNNKEL (reference sequence).

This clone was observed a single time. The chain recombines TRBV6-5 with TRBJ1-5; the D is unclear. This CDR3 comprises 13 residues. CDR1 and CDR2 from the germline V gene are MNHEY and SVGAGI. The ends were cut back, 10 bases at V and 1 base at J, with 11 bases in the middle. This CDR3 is CANARGSNQPQHF. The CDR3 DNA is TGTGCCAACGCCCGCGGGAGCAATCAGCCCCAGCATTTT.

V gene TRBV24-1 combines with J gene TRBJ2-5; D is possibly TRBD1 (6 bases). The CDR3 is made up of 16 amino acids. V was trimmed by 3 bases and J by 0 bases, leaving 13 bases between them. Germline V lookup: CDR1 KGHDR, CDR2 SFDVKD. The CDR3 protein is CATSDQGGPNQETQYF. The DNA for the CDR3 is TGTGCCACCAGTGATCAAGGGGGACCGAACCAAGAGACCCAGTACTTC.

CDR3 region: CASSLDKGGNTIYF. DNA for the CDR3: TGTGCCAGCAGCCTCGACAAGGGGGGAAACACCATATATTTT. This sequence joins TRBV7-2 and TRBJ1-3; TRBD1 is a possible D gene (5 bases). Trimming stripped 5 bases from V and 4 bases from J, with 12 bases between. Germline V lookup: CDR1 SGHTA, CDR2 FQGNSA. The CDR3 is 14 residues long.

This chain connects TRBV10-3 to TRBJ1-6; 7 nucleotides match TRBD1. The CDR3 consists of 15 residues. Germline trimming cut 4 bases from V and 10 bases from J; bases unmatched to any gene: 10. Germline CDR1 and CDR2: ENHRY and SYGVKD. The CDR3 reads CAISASDRARSPLHF. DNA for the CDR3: TGTGCCATCAGTGCTTCCGACAGGGCGAGATCACCCCTCCACTTT.

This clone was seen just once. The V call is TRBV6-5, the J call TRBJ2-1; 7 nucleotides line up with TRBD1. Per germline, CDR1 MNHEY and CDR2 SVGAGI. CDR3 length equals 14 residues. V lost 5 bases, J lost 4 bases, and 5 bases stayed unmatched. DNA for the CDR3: TGTGCCAGCAGTAGGGGGACAGTTTACAATGAGCAGTTCTTC. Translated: CASSRGTVYNEQFF.